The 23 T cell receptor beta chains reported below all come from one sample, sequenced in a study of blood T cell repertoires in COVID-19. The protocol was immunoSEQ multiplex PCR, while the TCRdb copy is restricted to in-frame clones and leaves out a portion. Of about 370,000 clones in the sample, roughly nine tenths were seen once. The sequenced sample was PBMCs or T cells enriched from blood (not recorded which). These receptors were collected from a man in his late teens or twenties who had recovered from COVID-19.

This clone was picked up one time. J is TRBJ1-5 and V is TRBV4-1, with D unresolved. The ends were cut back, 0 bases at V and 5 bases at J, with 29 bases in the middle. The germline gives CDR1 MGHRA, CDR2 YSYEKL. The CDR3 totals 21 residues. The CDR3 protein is CASSQEMVWNSLTDDDQPQHF. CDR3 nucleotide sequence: TGCGCCAGCAGCCAAGAAATGGTTTGGAACAGCCTCACCGACGACGATCAGCCCCAGCATTTT.

The CDR3 loop reads CASSPPSDSYNEQFF. For the CDR3, the DNA is TGTGCCAGCAGCCCCCCCAGCGACTCCTACAATGAGCAGTTCTTC. The V gene is TRBV6-2 or TRBV6-3, the J gene TRBJ2-1; D ambiguous. Between the trimmed V and J ends, which lost 6 bases and 0 bases, there was a span of 12 bases. There are 15 residues in the CDR3. CDR1 and CDR2 (germline): MNHEY, SVGEGT.

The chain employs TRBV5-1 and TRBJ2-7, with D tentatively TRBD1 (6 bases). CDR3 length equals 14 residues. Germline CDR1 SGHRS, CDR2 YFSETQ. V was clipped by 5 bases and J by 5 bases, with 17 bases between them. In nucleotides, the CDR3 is TGCGCCAGCAGTCGATCCCAGGGGCGCGACGAGCAGTACTTC. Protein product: CASSRSQGRDEQYF.

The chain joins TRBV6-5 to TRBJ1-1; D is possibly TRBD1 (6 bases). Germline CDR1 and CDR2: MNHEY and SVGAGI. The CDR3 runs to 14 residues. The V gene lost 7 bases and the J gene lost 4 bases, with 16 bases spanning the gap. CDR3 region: CASNQGPVVTEAFF. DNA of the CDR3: TGTGCCAGCAATCAGGGGCCGGTAGTCACTGAAGCTTTCTTT.

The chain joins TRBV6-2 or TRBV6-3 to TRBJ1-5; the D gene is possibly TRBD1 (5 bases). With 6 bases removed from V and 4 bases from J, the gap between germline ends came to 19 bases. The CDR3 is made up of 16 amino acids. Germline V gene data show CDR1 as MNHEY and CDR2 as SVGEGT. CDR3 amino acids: CASSPLSDRVNQPQHF. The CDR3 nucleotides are TGTGCCAGCAGCCCTCTATCCGACAGAGTTAATCAGCCCCAGCATTTT.

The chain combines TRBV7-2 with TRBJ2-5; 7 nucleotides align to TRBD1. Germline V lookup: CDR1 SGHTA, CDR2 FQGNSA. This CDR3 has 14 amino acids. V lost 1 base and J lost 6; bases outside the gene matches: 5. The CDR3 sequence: CASSLDGRGQTQYF. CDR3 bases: TGTGCCAGCAGCTTAGACGGTAGGGGGCAGACCCAGTACTTC.

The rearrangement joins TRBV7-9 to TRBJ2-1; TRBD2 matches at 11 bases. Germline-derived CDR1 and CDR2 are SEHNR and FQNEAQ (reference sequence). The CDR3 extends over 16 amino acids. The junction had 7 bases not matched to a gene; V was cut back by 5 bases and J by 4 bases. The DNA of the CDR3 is TGTGCCAGCAGCGGGACTAGCGGAGGGGGGTACAATGAGCAGTTCTTC. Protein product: CASSGTSGGGYNEQFF.

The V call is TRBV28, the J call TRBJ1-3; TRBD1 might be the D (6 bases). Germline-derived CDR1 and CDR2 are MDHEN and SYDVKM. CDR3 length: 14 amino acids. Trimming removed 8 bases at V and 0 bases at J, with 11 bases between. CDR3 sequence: CASLDRSSGNTIYF. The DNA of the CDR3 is TGTGCCAGCCTCGACAGGAGCTCTGGAAACACCATATATTTT.

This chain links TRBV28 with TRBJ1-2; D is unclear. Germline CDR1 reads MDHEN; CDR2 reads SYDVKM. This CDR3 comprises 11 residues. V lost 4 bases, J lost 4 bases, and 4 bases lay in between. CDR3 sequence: CASSSRYGYTF. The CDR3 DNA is TGTGCCAGCAGTTCCCGCTATGGCTACACCTTC.

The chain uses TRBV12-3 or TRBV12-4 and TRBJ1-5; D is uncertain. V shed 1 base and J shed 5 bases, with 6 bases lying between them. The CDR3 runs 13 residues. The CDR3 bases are TGTGCCAGCAGTTTAGGGGGAGATCAGCCCCAGCATTTT. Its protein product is CASSLGGDQPQHF.

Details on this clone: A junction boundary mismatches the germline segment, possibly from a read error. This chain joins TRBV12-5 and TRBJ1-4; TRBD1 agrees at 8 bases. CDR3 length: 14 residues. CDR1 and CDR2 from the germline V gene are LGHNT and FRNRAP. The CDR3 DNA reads TGTGCTAGTGGCTTGGACAGGGATAATGAAAAACTGTTTTTT. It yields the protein CASGLDRDNEKLFF.

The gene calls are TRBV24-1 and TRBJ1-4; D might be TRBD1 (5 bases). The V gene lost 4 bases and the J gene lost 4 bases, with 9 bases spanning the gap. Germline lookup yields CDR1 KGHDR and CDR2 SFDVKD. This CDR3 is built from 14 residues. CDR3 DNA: TGTGCCACCAGTGAAGGGGCTATTAATGAAAAACTGTTTTTT. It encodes CATSEGAINEKLFF.

CDR3 region: CASSEWATGSLRTYEQYF. The CDR3 nucleotides read TGTGCCAGCAGTGAATGGGCGACAGGGTCATTAAGAACCTACGAGCAGTACTTC. The rearrangement joins TRBV2 to TRBJ2-7; 7 bases are a match to TRBD1. The CDR3 is 18 amino acids. Losses at the gene ends were 2 bases for V and 2 bases for J; bases not matched to a gene: 15. Germline CDR1 and CDR2: SNHLY and FYNNEI. The full variable domain, completed using reference TRBV2 and TRBJ2-7, is EPEVTQTPSHQVTQMGQEVILRCVPISNHLYFYWYRQILGQKVEFLVSFYNNEISEKSEIFDDQFSVERPDGSNFTLKIRSTKLEDSAMYFCASSEWATGSLRTYEQYFGPGTRLTVT.

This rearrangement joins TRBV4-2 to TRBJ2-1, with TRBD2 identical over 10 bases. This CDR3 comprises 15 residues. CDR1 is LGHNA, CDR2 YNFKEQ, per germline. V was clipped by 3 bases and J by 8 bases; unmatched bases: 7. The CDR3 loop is CASSQGLANKYEQFF. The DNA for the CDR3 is TGTGCCAGCAGCCAGGGACTAGCGAATAAATATGAGCAGTTCTTC.

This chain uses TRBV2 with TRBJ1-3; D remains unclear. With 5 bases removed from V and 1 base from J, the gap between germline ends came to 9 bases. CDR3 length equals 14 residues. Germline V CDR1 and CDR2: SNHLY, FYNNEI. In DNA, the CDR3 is TGTGCCAGCAGTTTTACAGATTCTGGAAACACCATATATTTT. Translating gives CASSFTDSGNTIYF.

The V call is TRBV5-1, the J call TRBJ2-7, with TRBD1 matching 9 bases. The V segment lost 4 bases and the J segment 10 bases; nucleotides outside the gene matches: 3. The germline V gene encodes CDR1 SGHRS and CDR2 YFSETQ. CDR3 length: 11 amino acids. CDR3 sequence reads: CASSPGQGQYF. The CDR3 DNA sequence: TGCGCCAGCAGCCCGGGACAGGGACAGTACTTC.

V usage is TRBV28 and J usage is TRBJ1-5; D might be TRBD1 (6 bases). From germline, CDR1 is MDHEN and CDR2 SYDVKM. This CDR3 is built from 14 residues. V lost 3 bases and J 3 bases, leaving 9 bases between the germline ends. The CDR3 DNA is TGTGCCAGCAGTTTGGCGGGGGCCAATCAGCCCCAGCATTTT. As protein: CASSLAGANQPQHF.

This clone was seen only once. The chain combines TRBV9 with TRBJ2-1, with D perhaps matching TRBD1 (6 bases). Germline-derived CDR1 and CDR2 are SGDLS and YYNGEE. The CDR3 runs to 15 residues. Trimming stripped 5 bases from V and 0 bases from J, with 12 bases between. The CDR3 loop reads CASRKTGSSYNEQFF. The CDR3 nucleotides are TGTGCCAGCAGAAAGACAGGAAGCTCCTACAATGAGCAGTTCTTC.

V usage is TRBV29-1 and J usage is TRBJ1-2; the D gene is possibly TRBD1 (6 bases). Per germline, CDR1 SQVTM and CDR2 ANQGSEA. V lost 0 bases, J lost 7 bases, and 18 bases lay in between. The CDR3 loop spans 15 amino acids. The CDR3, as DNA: TGCAGCGTTGAAGATCTAAACAGGGAAAGTGGTGGCTACACCTTC. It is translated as CSVEDLNRESGGYTF.

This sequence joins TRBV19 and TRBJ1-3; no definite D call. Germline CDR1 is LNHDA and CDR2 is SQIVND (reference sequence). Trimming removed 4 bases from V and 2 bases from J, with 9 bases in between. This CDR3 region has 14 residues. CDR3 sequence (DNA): TGTGCCAGTAGTAGATCGGGGACTGGAAACACCATATATTTT. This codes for CASSRSGTGNTIYF.

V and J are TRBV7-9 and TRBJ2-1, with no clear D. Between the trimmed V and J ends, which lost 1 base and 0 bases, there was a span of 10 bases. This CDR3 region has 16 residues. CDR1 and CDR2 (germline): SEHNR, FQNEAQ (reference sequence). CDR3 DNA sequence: TGTGCCAGCAGCTTAGACCTTACAAGCTCCTACAATGAGCAGTTCTTC. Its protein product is CASSLDLTSSYNEQFF. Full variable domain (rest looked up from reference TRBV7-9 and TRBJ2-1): DTGVSQNPRHKITKRGQNVTFRCDPISEHNRLYWYRQTLGQGPEFLTYFQNEAQLEKSRLLSDRFSAERPKGSFSTLEIQRTEQGDSAMYLCASSLDLTSSYNEQFFGPGTRLTVL.

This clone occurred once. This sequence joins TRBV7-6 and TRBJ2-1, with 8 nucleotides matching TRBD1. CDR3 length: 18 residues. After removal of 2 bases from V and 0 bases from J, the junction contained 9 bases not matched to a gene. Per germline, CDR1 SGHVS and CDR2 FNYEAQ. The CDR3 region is CASSLSTGVVSSYNEQFF. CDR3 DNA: TGTGCCAGCAGCTTATCGACAGGGGTCGTCAGCTCCTACAATGAGCAGTTCTTC.

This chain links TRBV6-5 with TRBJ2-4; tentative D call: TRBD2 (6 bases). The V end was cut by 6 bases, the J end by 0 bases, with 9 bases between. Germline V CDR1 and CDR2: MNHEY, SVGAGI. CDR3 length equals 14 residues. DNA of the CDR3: TGTGCCAGCAGCCCGGGAGTAGCCAAAAACATTCAGTACTTC. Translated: CASSPGVAKNIQYF.